This T cell receptor (beta chain) was found in a study of PD-1 blockade in classical Hodgkin lymphoma. This clone was seen only a few times. Its antigen remains unknown. Described time point: cycle 4 day 1 (C4D1), after 6 weeks of nivolumab. Every patient had relapsed following autologous stem cell transplantation, and cohorts differed in brentuximab vedotin exposure. Only in-frame clones appear in the TCRdb table, and some are missing; sequencing was by immunoSEQ multiplex PCR. The sample carries about 50,000 clones, around 76% recorded once. The study's findings and limits: Newly diagnosed patients were reported to exhibit reduced baseline TCR diversity relative to healthy donors.

V was clipped by 6 bases and J by 3 bases; unmatched bases: 3. The CDR3 runs to 14 residues. CDR1 is MDHEN and CDR2 is SYDVKM in the germline V gene. The chain has TRBV28 and TRBJ2-1; TRBD2 matches 9 bases. The clonotype was recovered from a human donor with classical Hodgkin lymphoma. Here the sequenced sample was peripheral blood mononuclear cells (PBMCs), taken before the fourth cycle of nivolumab. CDR3 nucleotides: TGTGCCAGCAGCCTAGCGGGAAACTACAATGAGCAGTTCTTC. This sequence encodes CASSLAGNYNEQFF. The whole variable domain, filled in from reference TRBV28 and TRBJ2-1, reads DVKVTQSSRYLVKRTGEKVFLECVQDMDHENMFWYRQDPGLGLRLIYFSYDVKMKEKGDIPEGYSVSREKKERFSLILESASTNQTSMYLCASSLAGNYNEQFFGPGTRLTVL.